This T cell receptor (beta chain) derives from a study of CD8 T cells in ankylosing spondylitis. TCRdb fed the 5' RACE reads into MiXCR, producing one record per CDR3 protein. The data show approximately 290,000 distinct CDR3 sequences, 20% seen once. Germline V gene lookup returns CDR1 LNHNV and CDR2 YYDKDF (reference sequence). This CDR3 is built from 16 residues. Trimming pared 0 bases from V and 5 bases from J, leaving 13 bases between. This TCR was recovered from a female donor with ankylosing spondylitis or in good health (not recorded which). Sequencing used blood, either unsorted or a sorted T cell fraction (not recorded which). The chain carries TRBV15 and TRBJ2-2; perhaps TRBD1 as D (6 bases). The CDR3 spells CATSRDPRGNTGELFF. CDR3 nucleotide sequence: TGTGCCACCAGCAGAGATCCTAGGGGGAATACCGGGGAGCTGTTTTTT.